The 21 T cell receptor beta chains below were found in one sample sequenced in a study of blood T cells in healthy people across ages. Combining a sample-barcoded 5' primer with a J-beta primer mix, a second PCR ran for roughly 6 to 11 cycles. From the 5' RACE reads, TCRdb called clonotypes with MiXCR, one entry per CDR3 protein. The table includes hundreds of thousands of distinct CDR3 sequences, 40% to 50% detected once. Sequencing input: blood. All receptors come from an elderly man in good health.

The chain is built from TRBV6-2 or TRBV6-3 and TRBJ2-3; no reliable D call. The CDR3 is 12 residues long. Germline lookup yields CDR1 MNHEY and CDR2 SVGEGT. Trimming removed 6 bases at V and 8 bases at J, with 12 bases between. The CDR3 bases are TGTGCCAGCAGCCCGCAGCCCCCTACGCAGTATTTT. Translating it yields CASSPQPPTQYF.

V usage is TRBV3-1 and J usage is TRBJ2-7; 10 bases agree with TRBD1. Germline V gene sequence: CDR1 LGHDT, CDR2 YNNKEL (reference sequence). The CDR3 spans 15 residues. The V and J ends lost 7 bases and 3 bases, in that order; junction bases with no gene match: 9. The CDR3 bases are TGTGCCAGCACCCGGGGCGGGACAGGGGTCTACGAGCAGTACTTC. It specifies CASTRGGTGVYEQYF.

The chain recombines TRBV5-1 with TRBJ2-7; 12 bases line up with TRBD1. The end of the DNA fits TRBJ2-5 better, so the J call may be wrong. CDR3 length equals 15 residues. Germline lookup yields CDR1 SGHRS and CDR2 YFSETQ. The CDR3 is CASSWDRGLGETQYF. CDR3 DNA sequence: TGCGCCAGCAGCTGGGACAGGGGGCTGGGTGAGACCCAGTACTTC.

The genes are TRBV2 and TRBJ2-7, with D possibly being TRBD1 (6 bases). The CDR3 spans 15 residues. The ends were cut back, 7 bases at V and 0 bases at J, with 16 bases in the middle. Germline CDR1 is SNHLY and CDR2 is FYNNEI. CDR3 residues: CASKSTGTSSYEQYF. The CDR3 DNA sequence: TGTGCCAGCAAATCAACAGGGACGAGCTCCTACGAGCAGTACTTC.

On this clonotype itself: Just one base apart from a much larger clone, this may be a read error. This chain links TRBV7-2 with TRBJ2-5; D not resolved. Germline V gene data show CDR1 as SGHTA and CDR2 as FQGNSA. The CDR3 loop spans 12 amino acids. In nucleotides, the CDR3 is TGTGCCGGCAGCCCGACGGTTGAAACCCAGTACTTC. Its translation: CAGSPTVETQYF.

This clonotype was observed many times. A junction end diverges from the germline sequence, so it may reflect a read error. The V gene is TRBV14, the J gene TRBJ1-6; D not certain. Germline values: CDR1 SGHDN, CDR2 FVKESK. This CDR3 is 13 amino acids long. The CDR3 sequence is CASRQVDNSPLHF. CDR3 bases: TGTGCCAGCAGACAAGTCGATAATTCACCCCTCCACTTT.

The chain couples TRBV7-8 to TRBJ2-3; 10 bases fit TRBD2. Germline V CDR1 and CDR2: SGHVS, FQNEAQ. CDR3 length: 16 residues. V shed 1 base and J 8 bases; nucleotides not matched to a gene: 9. CDR3 nucleotide sequence: TGTGCCAGCAGCTTAGATAGCGGGGGGTCTGTGGGTACGCAGTATTTT. It encodes CASSLDSGGSVGTQYF.

The sample holds a few counts of this clonotype. The chain is built from TRBV6-6 and TRBJ2-5; 9 positions agree with TRBD1. The junction had 2 bases not matched to a gene; V was cut back by 5 bases and J by 4 bases. Germline lookup yields CDR1 MNHNY and CDR2 SVGAGI (reference sequence). This CDR3 region has 13 residues. CDR3: CASSTGGPETQYF. As DNA, the CDR3 is TGTGCCAGCAGTACAGGGGGCCCAGAGACCCAGTACTTC.

This chain uses TRBV20-1 with TRBJ1-5; a weak D match, TRBD1 (5 bases). With 3 bases removed from V and 0 bases from J, the gap between germline ends came to 12 bases. The CDR3 loop spans 15 amino acids. Germline CDR1 is DFQATT and CDR2 is SNEGSKA (reference sequence). The CDR3 loop is CSASFRAYSNQPQHF. CDR3 in DNA: TGCAGTGCTAGTTTCAGGGCCTATAGCAATCAGCCCCAGCATTTT.

The chain combines TRBV20-1 with TRBJ2-2; D perhaps matches TRBD2 (6 bases). Trimming removed 0 bases at V and 4 bases at J, with 15 bases between. Germline V gives CDR1 DFQATT, CDR2 SNEGSKA (reference sequence). This CDR3 comprises 16 residues. The chain's CDR3 is CSARDPRGWSTGELFF. CDR3 DNA: TGCAGTGCTAGAGACCCCCGGGGGTGGTCCACCGGGGAGCTGTTTTTT.

This clonotype was recorded a few times. This rearrangement joins TRBV7-2 to TRBJ2-5, with 12 bases fitting TRBD2. The CDR3 length is 15 residues. J lost 5 bases, V lost 2 bases, and 3 bases had no gene match. Germline V gene data show CDR1 as SGHTA and CDR2 as FQGNSA. The CDR3 region is CASSLTSGGRETQYF. The CDR3 bases are TGTGCCAGCAGCTTAACTAGCGGGGGGCGGGAGACCCAGTACTTC.

In its sample, this clonotype was seen many times. The gene calls are TRBV6-2 or TRBV6-3 and TRBJ2-7, with 15 bases matching TRBD2. This CDR3 contains 17 residues. Trimming took 2 bases from V and 0 from J; bases not matched to a gene: 2. Germline assignment: CDR1 MNHEY and CDR2 SVGEGT. CDR3: CASSYGGLAGGSYEQYF. The CDR3 coding sequence is TGTGCCAGCAGTTACGGGGGACTAGCGGGAGGCTCCTACGAGCAGTACTTC.

The chain couples TRBV12-3 or TRBV12-4 to TRBJ1-2; D possibly corresponds to TRBD1 (6 bases). The CDR3 is 14 residues long. With 3 bases removed from V and 5 bases from J, the gap between germline ends came to 13 bases. The CDR3 DNA reads as TGTGCCAGCAGTTTGGCGTGGGGGCGGTATGGCTACACCTTC. It is translated as CASSLAWGRYGYTF.

This clonotype was seen repeatedly, ten times or more. The chain employs TRBV10-2 and TRBJ2-7; D gene unclear. Germline CDR1 and CDR2: WSHSY and SAAADI. The V gene lost 3 bases and the J gene lost 4 bases, with 4 bases spanning the gap. This CDR3 comprises 11 residues. This chain's CDR3 is CASSDQYEQYF. CDR3 coding DNA: TGCGCCAGCAGTGACCAGTACGAGCAGTACTTC.

The chain employs TRBV4-1 and TRBJ2-5, with a weak D call TRBD1 (5 bases). Trimming removed 1 base from V and 1 base from J, with 10 bases in between. Looked up from germline, CDR1 is MGHRA and CDR2 is YSYEKL. The CDR3 length is 15 residues. The CDR3 loop is CASSQGPGIQETQYF. The CDR3 region has the DNA TGCGCCAGCAGCCAAGGTCCAGGGATCCAAGAGACCCAGTACTTC.

In the case of this clonotype: Just one base apart from a much larger clone, this may be a read error. CDR3 nucleotides: TGTACCACCAGTGATTTGCCCGGGAGGGCCGAACCCTACGAGCAGTACTTC. Amino acid sequence: CTTSDLPGRAEPYEQYF. This chain links TRBV24-1 with TRBJ2-7, with TRBD2 identical over 8 bases. CDR3 size: 17 residues. Germline-derived CDR1 and CDR2 are KGHDR and SFDVKD.

The V and J genes are TRBV12-3 or TRBV12-4 and TRBJ2-1; 8 nucleotides agree with TRBD1. V shed 7 bases and J 6 bases; nucleotides not matched to a gene: 5. The length of the CDR3 is 13 residues. CDR3 in amino acids: CASTLGQANEQFF. CDR3 in DNA: TGTGCCAGCACCTTGGGACAGGCCAATGAGCAGTTCTTC.

This chain links TRBV6-1 with TRBJ2-5; 9 bases line up with TRBD1. TRBJ2-7 matches the DNA end more closely, so the J call is doubtful. CDR3 length: 14 residues. Germline lookup yields CDR1 MNHNS and CDR2 SASEGT. The CDR3 DNA is TGTGCCAGCAGAACCAGGACAGGGGCCTACGAGCAGTACTTC. It yields the protein CASRTRTGAYEQYF.

The rearrangement uses TRBV5-1 and TRBJ1-1; a possible D gene is TRBD1 (5 bases). CDR1 is SGHRS, CDR2 YFSETQ, per germline. The length of the CDR3 is 15 residues. Trimming shortened V by 0 bases and J by 0 bases, and 9 bases separated the two germline ends. The CDR3 DNA is TGCGCCAGCAGCTTGGAGGGGTTCATGAACACTGAAGCTTTCTTT. Its protein is CASSLEGFMNTEAFF.

The chain is built from TRBV7-9 and TRBJ2-1, with D perhaps TRBD1 (5 bases). The CDR3 has 13 residues. The germline gives CDR1 SEHNR, CDR2 FQNEAQ (reference sequence). Trimming left V 0 bases short and J 6 bases short, with 6 bases between. CDR3 in DNA: TGTGCCAGCAGCTTAGCAGGGGCCAATGAGCAGTTCTTC. Encoded protein: CASSLAGANEQFF.

This clonotype was seen a single time. V usage is TRBV2 and J usage is TRBJ2-5; D not resolved. The CDR3 sequence is 11 residues long. The germline gives CDR1 SNHLY, CDR2 FYNNEI. The V gene lost 8 bases and the J gene lost 11 bases, with 15 bases spanning the gap. The CDR3 region has the DNA TGTGCCAGCGCCGAAAATAATGAGCAGTACTTC. Its translation: CASAENNEQYF. Complete variable domain (other parts from reference TRBV2 and TRBJ2-5): EPEVTQTPSHQVTQMGQEVILRCVPISNHLYFYWYRQILGQKVEFLVSFYNNEISEKSEIFDDQFSVERPDGSNFTLKIRSTKLEDSAMYFCASAENNEQYFGPGTRLLVL.